The present T cell receptor beta chain was sequenced within a study of T cells after yellow fever vaccination. Study-wide points: Most clones from primary vaccination were detected again post-booster (96% CD4, about 85% CD8).

A remark on this clonotype: Antigen specificity is unknown.

Each CDR3 protein gets one entry after TCRdb re-called the 5' RACE reads with MiXCR. The table shows about 350,000 distinct CDR3 sequences, with 7% to 9% occurring only once. This CDR3 is 14 amino acids long. V was shortened by 1 base and J by 5 bases, with 11 bases between the two germline ends. Germline assignment: CDR1 SGHTA and CDR2 FQGTGA. The rearrangement uses TRBV7-3 and TRBJ2-5; the D is unclear. Material: PBMCs, obtained roughly 47 days after the first yellow fever vaccination. This sequence was found in a man aged 18 to 29 who received the YFV17D yellow fever vaccine. DNA of the CDR3: TGTGCCAGCAGCTTAATGGGGTACGACGAGACCCAGTACTTC. Encoded protein: CASSLMGYDETQYF.